The next 21 T cell receptor beta chains were all read from a single sample in a study of blood T cell repertoires in COVID-19. Sequencing was performed with immunoSEQ multiplex PCR; in TCRdb, only in-frame clones are kept and a portion is missing. The sample lists roughly 250,000 clones; about 88% were seen once. What was sequenced was peripheral blood. The receptors here all came from a man in his 60s who had recovered from COVID-19.

This chain joins TRBV19 and TRBJ2-1; TRBD2 matches at 16 bases. V lost 7 bases to trimming and J lost 5 bases; unmatched junction nucleotides: 5. The CDR3 has 16 residues. The germline gives CDR1 LNHDA, CDR2 SQIVND (reference sequence). This CDR3 is CASTGTSGGANNEQFF. The CDR3 nucleotides read TGTGCCAGTACCGGGACTAGCGGGGGGGCGAACAATGAGCAGTTCTTC. The full variable domain, rest sourced from reference TRBV19 and TRBJ2-1, is DGGITQSPKYLFRKEGQNVTLSCEQNLNHDAMYWYRQDPGQGLRLIYYSQIVNDFQKGDIAEGYSVSREKKESFPLTVTSAQKNPTAFYLCASTGTSGGANNEQFFGPGTRLTVL.

The chain joins TRBV30 to TRBJ1-1; the D gene is possibly TRBD1 (5 bases). CDR3 length: 13 residues. Germline-derived CDR1 and CDR2 are GTSNPN and SVGIG (reference sequence). V lost 0 bases and J lost 1, with 6 bases in between. The CDR3 bases are TGTGCCTGGAGTGTAGACAGGAACACTGAAGCTTTCTTT. It yields the protein CAWSVDRNTEAFF. The full variable domain, with the rest looked up from reference TRBV30 and TRBJ1-1, is SQTIHQWPATLVQPVGSPLSLECTVEGTSNPNLYWYRQAAGRGLQLLFYSVGIGQISSEVPQNLSASRPQDRQFILSSKKLLLSDSGFYLCAWSVDRNTEAFFGQGTRLTVV.

CDR3 protein: CASSFNSEGNQPQHF. The CDR3 DNA follows: TGCGCCAGCAGCTTTAATAGTGAGGGCAATCAGCCCCAGCATTTT. The chain uses TRBV5-1 and TRBJ1-5; no clear D. This CDR3 has 15 residues. The germline V gene encodes CDR1 SGHRS and CDR2 YFSETQ. V lost 2 bases and J 2 bases, leaving 11 bases between the germline ends. The whole variable domain, remainder taken from reference TRBV5-1 and TRBJ1-5, is KAGVTQTPRYLIKTRGQQVTLSCSPISGHRSVSWYQQTPGQGLQFLFEYFSETQRNKGNFPGRFSGRQFSNSRSEMNVSTLELGDSALYLCASSFNSEGNQPQHFGDGTRLSIL.

The chain couples TRBV9 to TRBJ1-2, with D perhaps TRBD1 (6 bases). This CDR3 region has 15 residues. Between the trimmed V and J ends, which lost 0 bases and 2 bases, there was a span of 11 bases. The germline V gene has CDR1 SGDLS and CDR2 YYNGEE. The chain's CDR3 is CASSVAGDENYGYTF. The CDR3 bases are TGTGCCAGCAGCGTAGCAGGGGACGAGAACTATGGCTACACCTTC. Using reference TRBV9 and TRBJ1-2 for the parts outside the CDR3, the full variable domain is DSGVTQTPKHLITATGQRVTLRCSPRSGDLSVYWYQQSLDQGLQFLIQYYNGEERAKGNILERFSAQQFPDLHSELNLSSLELGDSALYFCASSVAGDENYGYTFGSGTRLTVV.

The CDR3 spells CASSEGAREQPQHF. CDR3 nucleotides: TGTGCCAGCAGTGAAGGCGCCAGGGAACAGCCCCAGCATTTT. The chain employs TRBV6-1 and TRBJ1-5, with D perhaps matching TRBD1 (5 bases). The CDR3 loop spans 14 amino acids. V lost 1 base and J lost 7, with 11 bases in between. The germline V gene has CDR1 MNHNS and CDR2 SASEGT.

The chain couples TRBV6-5 to TRBJ1-1; 9 positions match TRBD1. With V trimmed by 6 bases and J by 2 bases, 4 bases remained unmatched. Germline CDR1 reads MNHEY; CDR2 reads SVGAGI. This CDR3 has 14 residues. DNA of the CDR3: TGTGCCAGCAGAATACAGGGGGCAAACACTGAAGCTTTCTTT. Protein sequence: CASRIQGANTEAFF.

The rearrangement uses TRBV7-2 and TRBJ2-3; 8 positions agree with TRBD2. The CDR3 extends over 13 amino acids. The germline V gene encodes CDR1 SGHTA and CDR2 FQGNSA. The V gene end was trimmed by 11 bases and the J gene end by 3 bases; junction bases not matched to a gene: 7. CDR3 loop: CALGSGGTDTQYF. In nucleotides, the CDR3 is TGTGCCCTAGGGAGCGGGGGTACAGATACGCAGTATTTT.

The chain couples TRBV27 to TRBJ1-5, with D unresolved. CDR3 length equals 15 residues. Germline CDR1 MNHEY, CDR2 SMNVEV (reference sequence). The V gene lost 2 bases and the J gene lost 2 bases, with 10 bases spanning the gap. This CDR3 reads CASSLTPSRNQPQHF. CDR3 DNA sequence: TGTGCCAGCAGTTTAACCCCTAGCCGCAATCAGCCCCAGCATTTT.

This rearrangement joins TRBV11-2 to TRBJ2-2, with 8 bases fitting TRBD1. The V segment lost 3 bases and the J segment 4 bases; nucleotides outside the gene matches: 4. Germline V gives CDR1 SGHAT, CDR2 FQNNGV. The CDR3 runs 15 residues. CDR3 nucleotide sequence: TGTGCCAGCAGCTTCGGACAGGGAAGCACCGGGGAGCTGTTTTTT. Residues: CASSFGQGSTGELFF.

This rearrangement joins TRBV19 to TRBJ1-2; 7 bases align to TRBD1. The J segment lost 0 bases and the V segment lost 6 bases, leaving 10 bases of the junction unmatched. The CDR3 sequence is 16 residues long. In germline, CDR1 is LNHDA, CDR2 SQIVND (reference sequence). The CDR3 sequence: CASSPRQGPANYGYTF. The CDR3 region has the DNA TGTGCCAGTAGCCCTCGACAGGGCCCAGCTAACTATGGCTACACCTTC.

For this clone: Additional DNA sequences in this sample encode the identical CDR3. The V gene is TRBV6-1, the J gene TRBJ2-1, with TRBD1 matching over 7 bases. The V segment lost 3 bases and the J segment 3 bases; nucleotides outside the gene matches: 2. Germline V gene lookup returns CDR1 MNHNS and CDR2 SASEGT. This CDR3 is 14 amino acids long. The CDR3 region is CASSEGQFYNEQFF. In DNA, the CDR3 is TGTGCCAGCAGTGAGGGACAGTTCTACAATGAGCAGTTCTTC.

The chain employs TRBV3-1 (or the pseudogene TRBV3-2) and TRBJ2-2; the match to TRBD2 covers 7 bases. Germline loops: CDR1 LGHDT, CDR2 YNNKEL (reference sequence). J gave up 4 bases and V 2 bases, and 7 bases lay outside the gene matches. This CDR3 spans 16 amino acids. In DNA form, the CDR3 reads TGTGCCAGCAGCCAAAGCGGGGCCCCGGGCACCGGGGAGCTGTTTTTT. It specifies CASSQSGAPGTGELFF.

This chain uses TRBV11-2 with TRBJ2-7; TRBD1 agrees at 7 bases. With 5 bases clipped from V and 1 base from J, the junction kept 11 bases outside the gene matches. The length of the CDR3 is 16 residues. CDR1 SGHAT and CDR2 FQNNGV come from the germline V gene. The CDR3, as DNA: TGTGCCAGCAGCGAAAACAGGGGTGCTGGTTCCTACGAGCAGTACTTC. The encoded protein is CASSENRGAGSYEQYF.

The chain combines TRBV7-2 with TRBJ2-3; 8 bases line up with TRBD2. J was trimmed by 12 bases and V by 5 bases; bases with no gene match: 13. Per the germline V gene, CDR1 is SGHTA and CDR2 is FQGNSA. This CDR3 comprises 14 residues. The CDR3 region is CASSQSGGGTRQYF. For the CDR3, the DNA is TGTGCCAGCAGCCAGAGTGGCGGGGGGACTAGACAGTATTTT.

This chain joins TRBV6-1 and TRBJ2-7; a possible D gene is TRBD1 (5 bases). The V gene's germline CDR1 is MNHNS and CDR2 SASEGT. This CDR3 is built from 14 residues. Trimming shortened V by 3 bases and J by 4 bases, and 13 bases separated the two germline ends. The CDR3 nucleotides are TGTGCCAGCAGTGACAGGGATGCTAAGTACGAGCAGTACTTC. Protein sequence: CASSDRDAKYEQYF.

This clone has only a few counts. Here the CDR3 reads CASTYLAGGLGDTQYF. The CDR3 DNA is TGTGCCAGCACCTATTTAGCGGGGGGGCTCGGAGATACGCAGTATTTT. V and J are TRBV5-8 and TRBJ2-3, with 11 bases fitting TRBD2. The CDR3 extends over 16 amino acids. V lost 6 bases and J lost 5; bases outside the gene matches: 11. CDR1 is SGHTS and CDR2 is YDEGEE in the germline V gene.

This chain links TRBV11-1 with TRBJ1-1, with D possibly being TRBD1 (6 bases). Germline CDR1 SGHAT, CDR2 FQDESV (reference sequence). This CDR3 region has 16 residues. Deletions cut 2 bases from V and 0 bases from J, with 13 bases between. The CDR3 nucleotides read TGTGCCAGCAGCTTAATACAGGGTGGTATGAACACTGAAGCTTTCTTT. It yields the protein CASSLIQGGMNTEAFF.

The CDR3 reads CASSLQGGNSPLHF. The CDR3 DNA is TGTGCCAGCAGCTTACAGGGTGGGAATTCACCCCTCCACTTT. The chain has TRBV6-2 or TRBV6-3 and TRBJ1-6, with D possibly being TRBD1 (6 bases). V was cut by 6 bases and J by 7 bases, with 13 bases left in between. Per the germline V gene, CDR1 is MNHEY and CDR2 is SVGEGT. The CDR3 runs 14 residues.

The V gene is TRBV30, the J gene TRBJ2-7, with 7 nucleotides matching TRBD1. Per germline, CDR1 GTSNPN and CDR2 SVGIG (reference sequence). The CDR3 loop spans 13 amino acids. The ends lost 7 bases at V and 4 bases at J; junction bases unmatched: 10. Written as DNA, the CDR3 is TGTGCCTTAGGGGGCTCTAAGGCGTACGAGCAGTACTTC. Translating it yields CALGGSKAYEQYF.

The J gene is TRBJ1-6, the V gene TRBV14; no clear D gene. The CDR3 covers 15 residues. CDR1 SGHDN and CDR2 FVKESK come from the germline V gene. V lost 1 base, J lost 8 bases, and 12 bases lay in between. The DNA for the CDR3 is TGTGCCAGCAGCCAAGCCCGGTACTCCTATTCACCCCTCCACTTT. It translates to CASSQARYSYSPLHF.

The genes are TRBV18 and TRBJ2-2; D is unresolved. There are 15 residues in the CDR3. Trimming removed 1 base from V and 0 bases from J, with 6 bases in between. CDR1 is KGHSH and CDR2 is LQKENI in the germline V gene. CDR3 nucleotide sequence: TGTGCCAGCTCACCACGTTCGGCGAACACCGGGGAGCTGTTTTTT. This codes for CASSPRSANTGELFF.